This T cell receptor beta chain derives from a study of technical replicates of blood from several donors. Some clones are missing from TCRdb's copy, which holds only in-frame ones; the method was immunoSEQ multiplex PCR. The data contain almost 70,000 clones, approximately 90% of them seen just once; the ten biggest clones take up roughly 5%. The CDR3 extends over 16 amino acids. Germline V gene lookup returns CDR1 LNHDA and CDR2 SQIVND (reference sequence). Trimming cost V 0 bases and J 9 bases, with 15 bases left between them. This clonotype was sampled from a human donor in good health. Some clones in this sample may be carry-over from other donors' samples. This chain joins TRBV19 and TRBJ1-6; the D gene is possibly TRBD1 (5 bases). Sample: PBMCs. The CDR3 sequence: CASSIDRAGKGSPLHF. The CDR3 region has the DNA TGTGCCAGTAGTATAGACCGGGCAGGGAAGGGTTCACCCCTCCACTTT.